Reported below is one TCR beta chain. Its target is not known. These data belong to a study of T-cell reconstitution after alpha-beta-depleted transplantation in children. Regarding the study as a whole: Alpha-beta T cells about two months after transplant reportedly derived from several hundred expanded graft clones. T cells produced anew were the main source of T-cell counts and diversity one year after transplant. The study traced high day-60 TCRbeta diversity in some patients to surviving recipient T cells and thymic progenitors.

Preparation of the TCRbeta library used unique molecular identifiers. TCRdb called the PCR reads again in MiXCR, with one record for every CDR3 protein. The data show a few hundred thousand distinct CDR3 sequences, around 27% seen once. This clonotype was obtained from a boy under three years old with Wiskott-Aldrich syndrome, due to receive a stem cell transplant. The source was PBMCs, collected before TCRalphabeta/CD19-depleted stem cell transplant.

CDR3 sequence reads: CASGTGMRAGELFF. The CDR3 DNA sequence: TGCGCCTCCGGGACAGGGATGAGGGCCGGGGAGCTGTTTTTT. This rearrangement joins TRBV5-1 to TRBJ2-2; TRBD1 aligns across 9 bases. The junction had 10 bases not matched to a gene; V was cut back by 10 bases and J by 6 bases. The CDR3 runs 14 residues. Germline V gene data show CDR1 as SGHRS and CDR2 as YFSETQ.